The following is a T cell receptor beta chain sequence with its context. Its antigen is as yet unknown. This sample is part of a study of T cell responses to AZD1222 COVID-19 vaccine. TCRdb keeps only in-frame clones here, not all; method: immunoSEQ multiplex PCR. The sample shows around 190,000 clones, approximately 91% of them seen only once. Findings and limits, study-wide: Among spike-specific TCRs, nearly half reportedly target unmutated variant regions.

CDR3 size: 14 residues. J was trimmed by 9 bases and V by 4 bases; bases with no gene match: 11. CDR1 and CDR2 from the germline V gene are SGHDN and FVKESK. The TCR sequence derives from an adult who received the AZD1222 COVID-19 vaccine. The J gene is TRBJ1-2, the V gene TRBV14; TRBD1 matches at 7 bases. Specimen: peripheral blood, collected 28 days after the second AZD1222 dose. The CDR3 spells CASSPGQALRSYTF. Here the CDR3 DNA reads TGTGCCAGCAGCCCCGGACAGGCCCTAAGGAGCTACACCTTC.